The clone carrying this T cell receptor (beta chain) was found once. Its specificity is unknown. The record originates from a study of cytomegalovirus exposure and HLA in healthy donors. Study findings and constraints: Subsequent analysis of the roughly 120 validation repertoires found a tendency for first-cohort TCR clusters to co-occur. The study listed around 150 cytomegalovirus-associated TCR beta chains.

TCRdb's copy holds only in-frame clones and misses some; the assay was immunoSEQ multiplex PCR. Here the sample spans about 360,000 clones, 70% to 90% being singletons. The germline V gene has CDR1 MDHEN and CDR2 SYDVKM. After removal of 5 bases from V and 5 bases from J, the junction contained 14 bases not matched to a gene. The CDR3 covers 16 residues. The donors were members of the approximately 120-subject validation cohort (separate from the roughly 700-subject first cohort). This chain joins TRBV28 and TRBJ1-2; 7 bases align to TRBD1. Input material: PBMCs. This sequence originates from a woman aged 18-29 years in good health and CMV-seronegative. In nucleotides, the CDR3 is TGTGCCAGCAGTCCTTCCCCGGGGCAGGGGGTATATGGCTACACCTTC. The encoded protein is CASSPSPGQGVYGYTF.